Below are 2 T cell receptor beta chains sequenced from a single sample in a study of cytomegalovirus exposure and HLA in healthy donors. The PCR made use of 60 Vbeta and 13 Jbeta primers. Clones were read by immunoSEQ multiplex PCR, and TCRdb kept only the in-frame ones, dropping some. The table includes around 250,000 clones, about 86% detected once. Sequenced: PBMCs. These receptors all stem from a woman in her fifties or sixties in good health and CMV-seropositive.

The V and J genes are TRBV7-2 and TRBJ2-2; tentatively, D is TRBD1 (5 bases). Germline CDR1 and CDR2: SGHTA and FQGNSA. CDR3 length equals 14 residues. V dropped 1 base and J dropped 8 bases, with 11 bases sitting between them. The CDR3 region has the DNA TGTGCCAGCAGCTTAGGGGCCAGACAGGGGGAGCTGTTTTTT. Translated: CASSLGARQGELFF. Supplemented by reference TRBV7-2 and TRBJ2-2, the full variable domain reads GAGVSQSPSNKVTEKGKDVELRCDPISGHTALYWYRQSLGQGLEFLIYFQGNSAPDKSGLPSDRFSAERTGGSVSTLTIQRTQQEDSAVYLCASSLGARQGELFFGEGSRLTVL.

This clone was recorded once. CDR3 nucleotide sequence: TGTGCCAGTAGTATAGGAAACAGCCTGTCTAATGAAAAACTGTTTTTT. Protein: CASSIGNSLSNEKLFF. This chain links TRBV19 with TRBJ1-4; no definite D call. The CDR3 length is 16 residues. In germline, CDR1 is LNHDA, CDR2 SQIVND (reference sequence). Trimming pared 1 base from V and 3 bases from J, leaving 12 bases between.